These T cell receptor beta chains were read from a single sample in a study of blood T cell repertoires in COVID-19. Repertoires were generated with immunoSEQ multiplex PCR, while TCRdb's copy carries only in-frame clones and drops some. The sample gives a few hundred thousand clones, 91% of which show up once; approximately 1.2% is in the top ten. Specimen: PBMCs or T cells enriched from blood (not recorded which). These receptors were obtained from a human donor in a cohort exposed to, infected with or recovered from COVID-19 (not recorded which). The donor label of this sample is uncertain. Both conserved end residues are part of each CDR3. A D gene is named only where the DNA matches it firmly. Clone size is shown for a subset of rows, as once, few, many or a class of expanded clone.

>TRBV7-9|NA|NA|TRBJ1-1
TGTGCCAGCTTTCAGGGTACTGAAGCTTTCTTT
CASFQGTEAFF
>TRBV4-2|NA|NA|TRBJ1-1
TGTGCCAGCAGCCAAGATCTAGGTCCCCAGAACACTGAAGCTTTCTTT
CASSQDLGPQNTEAFF
>TRBV5-1|NA|few|TRBJ2-1
TGCGCCAGCAGCTTAGGAGGGGAGACCTCCTACAATGAGCAGTTCTTC
CASSLGGETSYNEQFF
>TRBV7-8|NA|NA|TRBJ1-1
TGTGCCAGCAGCTTAGGACCCGGGGGGAACACTGAAGCTTTCTTT
CASSLGPGGNTEAFF
>TRBV4-1|NA|NA|TRBJ2-5
TGCGCCAGCAGCCGCGGACTTCAAGAGACCCAGTACTTC
CASSRGLQETQYF
>TRBV27|NA|few|TRBJ2-5
TGTGCCAGCAGTTTCCGGCGGGCGACCTTGGGAGAGACCCAGTACTTC
CASSFRRATLGETQYF
>TRBV15|NA|NA|TRBJ1-4
TGTGCCACCAGCAGATCTACCCCAGGGGTCAATGAAAAACTGTTTTTT
CATSRSTPGVNEKLFF
>TRBV24-1|NA|NA|TRBJ1-1
TGTGCCACCAGTGATCCGCGGGGCGGTTCTGAAGCTTTCTTT
CATSDPRGGSEAFF
>TRBV2|NA|NA|TRBJ2-3
TGTGCCAGCAGTGAAATCTTCTCCACAGATACGCAGTATTTT
CASSEIFSTDTQYF
>TRBV7-2|NA|few|TRBJ2-7
TGTGCCAGCAGCTTAGGTAACAGGGCAACGAACGAGCAGTACTTC
CASSLGNRATNEQYF
>TRBV10-3|TRBD1|NA|TRBJ1-3
TGTGCCATCAGTTCGGGACAGGGCGAGGTAAACACCATATATTTT
CAISSGQGEVNTIYF
>TRBV27|NA|NA|TRBJ2-7
TGTGCCAGCAGTTTAGTAGCTGCCTCACAGGCCTACGAGCAGTACTTC
CASSLVAASQAYEQYF
>TRBV5-1|TRBD2|NA|TRBJ2-1
TGCGCCAGCAGCCGGGACTACCCCTACAATGAGCAGTTCTTC
CASSRDYPYNEQFF
>TRBV7-2|TRBD1|NA|TRBJ1-2
TGTGCCAGCAGCTACGGACAGGGCTATGGCTACACCTTC
CASSYGQGYGYTF
>TRBV6-2/TRBV6-3|NA|NA|TRBJ1-3
TGTGCCAGCAGCCAAACAGGGAGCCGCTCTGGAAACACCATATATTTT
CASSQTGSRSGNTIYF
>TRBV9|NA|NA|TRBJ1-1
TGTGCCAGCAGCGTAGGTCCCCTCGGCAGGGTGAACACTGAAGCTTTCTTT
CASSVGPLGRVNTEAFF
>TRBV29-1|TRBD1|NA|TRBJ1-2
TGCAGCGTTGAAGGGACAGGGGTCAGATATGGCTACACCTTC
CSVEGTGVRYGYTF
>TRBV19|NA|NA|TRBJ1-1
TGTGCCAGTAGTATCAAGGTTAGAGGGACTGAAGCTTTCTTT
CASSIKVRGTEAFF
>TRBV5-1|TRBD1|NA|TRBJ1-5
TGCGCCAGCAGCTTGGTCACAGGGGGAGATCAGCCCCAGCATTTT
CASSLVTGGDQPQHF
>TRBV24-1|NA|NA|TRBJ1-1
TGTGCCACCAGTGAGGGACTAAGGGTCGCATTCAACACTGAAGCTTTCTTT
CATSEGLRVAFNTEAFF
>TRBV21-1|NA|NA|TRBJ1-2
TGTGCCAGCAGCAAAAAAAAGGACAGGAAACATTTAAACTATGGCTACACCTTC
CASSKKKDRKHLNYGYTF
>TRBV12-3/TRBV12-4|NA|NA|TRBJ1-2
TGTGCCAGCGGCCCAGCTAACTATGGCTACACCTTC
CASGPANYGYTF
>TRBV21-1|NA|NA|TRBJ1-2
TGTGCCAGCACCCAGGACAGGACGAACTATGGCTACACCTTC
CASTQDRTNYGYTF
>TRBV18|TRBD1|NA|TRBJ2-5
TGTGCCAGCTCACCGCCAGGGGGCGCGGAGACCCAGTACTTC
CASSPPGGAETQYF
>TRBV6-5|NA|NA|TRBJ2-5
TGTGCCAGCAGTTATGACAGGCCGAGCCGGGAGACCCAGTACTTC
CASSYDRPSRETQYF
>TRBV27|TRBD1|NA|TRBJ2-7
TGTGCCAGCAGTTCCGGACAGGGTGACGAGCAGTACTTC
CASSSGQGDEQYF
>TRBV2|NA|NA|TRBJ1-1
TGTGCCAGCAGTTCTGACAGACGCGAAGCTTTCTTT
CASSSDRREAFF
>TRBV19|TRBD1|NA|TRBJ1-1
TGTGCCAGTAGTGTGGACAGGGAATCGGGTCTTATACAAGCTTTCTTT
CASSVDRESGLIQAFF
>TRBV30|TRBD1|NA|TRBJ1-1
TGTGCCTGGAGGAAGACAGGGGCCAATGAAGCTTTCTTT
CAWRKTGANEAFF
>TRBV10-3|NA|NA|TRBJ1-1
TGTGCCATTAATACAGACAGGACCTCACAAGCTTTCTTT
CAINTDRTSQAFF
>TRBV6-5|NA|NA|TRBJ2-2
TGTGCCAGCCAAGCCAGGACTCCGAGTGGGGAGCTGTTTTTT
CASQARTPSGELFF
>TRBV28|NA|NA|TRBJ1-2
TGTGCCAGCAGCCCCACAGGATTTACTGGATATGGCTACACCTTC
CASSPTGFTGYGYTF
>TRBV10-3|TRBD2|few|TRBJ2-1
TGTGCCATCAGTCCAGCGGGGGGGTTCGGTGAGCAGTTCTTC
CAISPAGGFGEQFF
>TRBV18|NA|NA|TRBJ1-2
TGTGCCAGCTCACCAAACCAAGGACTCAACGGGGGCTACACCTTC
CASSPNQGLNGGYTF
>TRBV2|TRBD2|NA|TRBJ2-3
TGTGCCAGCCGAGGACGCGTAGCGGGGATCTTTACAGATACGCAGTATTTT
CASRGRVAGIFTDTQYF
>TRBV4-3|NA|NA|TRBJ1-1
TGCGCCAGCAGCCAAGAAGGGGGATGGACTGAAGCTTTCTTT
CASSQEGGWTEAFF
>TRBV5-5|TRBD2|NA|TRBJ2-1
TGTGCCAGCAGTCCGGGGGGGAGCTCCTACAATGAGCAGTTCTTC
CASSPGGSSYNEQFF
>TRBV2|NA|NA|TRBJ1-5
TGTGCCAGCAGTACAGGACCTCCCGGACGCAATCAGCCCCAGCATTTT
CASSTGPPGRNQPQHF
>TRBV7-2|NA|once|TRBJ2-1
TGTGCCAGCAGCTTAATAGCGATGAACAATGAGCAGTTCTTC
CASSLIAMNNEQFF
>TRBV10-3|NA|NA|TRBJ1-1
TGTGCCATCAGGGGGCCCCTTGGACAGAACACTGAAGCTTTCTTT
CAIRGPLGQNTEAFF
>TRBV30|NA|NA|TRBJ1-2
TGTGCCTGGAGTCGTGACAGGCCCTATGGCTACACCTTC
CAWSRDRPYGYTF
>TRBV27|NA|NA|TRBJ1-4
TGTGCCAGCAGCCTACTAGGGGCGGAGGGGAAACTGTTTTTT
CASSLLGAEGKLFF
>TRBV7-9|NA|NA|TRBJ2-3
TGTGCCAGCAGCTTCCAGGGAGGAGATACGCAGTATTTT
CASSFQGGDTQYF
>TRBV18|NA|NA|TRBJ2-2
TGTGCCAGCTCACCCCGCACAGGGTCTAACACCGGGGAGCTGTTTTTT
CASSPRTGSNTGELFF
>TRBV9|TRBD2|NA|TRBJ2-5
TGTGCCAGCAGCGTAGAGGGACTAGCGTTGGAGACCCAGTACTTC
CASSVEGLALETQYF
>TRBV5-4|TRBD1|once|TRBJ1-6
TGTGCCAGCAGCCGAGTGAAGGGACAGGGCCGCGCACCCCTCCACTTT
CASSRVKGQGRAPLHF
>TRBV10-3|TRBD1|NA|TRBJ2-7
TGTGCCATCAGTGGTCGGGACAGCTCCTACGAGCAGTACTTC
CAISGRDSSYEQYF
>TRBV5-4|TRBD2|NA|TRBJ2-1
TGTGCCAGCACCAGGGAGGGAAACTACAATGAGCAGTTCTTC
CASTREGNYNEQFF
>TRBV2|TRBD2|NA|TRBJ2-7
TGTGCCAGCGGGACTAGCGGGGCCCTGCAGAGCGAGCAGTACTTC
CASGTSGALQSEQYF
>TRBV19|NA|NA|TRBJ1-5
TGTGCCAGTGGGGGGTATTTGAGCAATCAGCCCCAGCATTTT
CASGGYLSNQPQHF
>TRBV5-1|NA|NA|TRBJ1-1
TGCGCCAGCAGCTTCAGGGATTGGAGTCACACTGAAGCTTTCTTT
CASSFRDWSHTEAFF
>TRBV19|NA|once|TRBJ1-5
TGTGCCAGTAGTCCCGCGGACACGCCTAGCAATCAGCCCCAGCATTTT
CASSPADTPSNQPQHF
>TRBV4-1|NA|once|TRBJ2-5
TGCGCCAGCAGCCAAGGCTGGGCCTTGCCCCAAGAGACCCAGTACTTC
CASSQGWALPQETQYF
>TRBV12-3/TRBV12-4|NA|NA|TRBJ1-1
TGTGCCAGCAGTATGGGGCGGAACACTGAAGCTTTCTTT
CASSMGRNTEAFF
>TRBV18|NA|NA|TRBJ1-4
TGTGCCAGCTCTCTCCTGAACAGGGTCACTGAAAAACTGTTTTTT
CASSLLNRVTEKLFF
>TRBV30|TRBD2|NA|TRBJ2-3
TGTGCCTATGAGGGACTAGCGGCCACTGATACGCAGTATTTT
CAYEGLAATDTQYF
>TRBV28|NA|NA|TRBJ2-6
TGTGCCAGCAGTGCAGGGGCATCTGGGGCCAACGTCCTGACTTTC
CASSAGASGANVLTF
>TRBV7-9|NA|NA|TRBJ2-6
TGTGCCAGCAGCTTCGTAGTCGCTGGGGCCAACGTCCTGACTTTC
CASSFVVAGANVLTF
>TRBV24-1|TRBD1|NA|TRBJ1-3
TGTGCCACCAGTGATGGACAGGGGAAAGCTGGAAACACCATATATTTT
CATSDGQGKAGNTIYF
>TRBV11-2|NA|few|TRBJ1-1
TGTGCCAGCTCCGTTTCGTCGGCGGCCATGAACACTGAAGCTTTCTTT
CASSVSSAAMNTEAFF